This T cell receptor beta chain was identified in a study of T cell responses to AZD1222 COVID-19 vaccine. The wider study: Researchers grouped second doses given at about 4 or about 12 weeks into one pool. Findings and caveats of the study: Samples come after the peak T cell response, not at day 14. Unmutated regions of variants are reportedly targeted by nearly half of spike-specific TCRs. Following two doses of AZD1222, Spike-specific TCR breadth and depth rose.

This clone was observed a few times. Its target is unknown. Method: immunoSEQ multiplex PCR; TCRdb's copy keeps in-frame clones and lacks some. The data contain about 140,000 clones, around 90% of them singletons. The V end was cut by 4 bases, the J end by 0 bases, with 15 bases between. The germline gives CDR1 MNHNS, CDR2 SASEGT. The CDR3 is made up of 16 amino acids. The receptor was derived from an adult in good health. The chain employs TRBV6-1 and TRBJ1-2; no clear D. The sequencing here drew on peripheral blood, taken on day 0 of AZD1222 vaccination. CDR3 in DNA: TGTGCCAGCAGTGCCTACGGACGGACTGCTAACTATGGCTACACCTTC. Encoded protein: CASSAYGRTANYGYTF.